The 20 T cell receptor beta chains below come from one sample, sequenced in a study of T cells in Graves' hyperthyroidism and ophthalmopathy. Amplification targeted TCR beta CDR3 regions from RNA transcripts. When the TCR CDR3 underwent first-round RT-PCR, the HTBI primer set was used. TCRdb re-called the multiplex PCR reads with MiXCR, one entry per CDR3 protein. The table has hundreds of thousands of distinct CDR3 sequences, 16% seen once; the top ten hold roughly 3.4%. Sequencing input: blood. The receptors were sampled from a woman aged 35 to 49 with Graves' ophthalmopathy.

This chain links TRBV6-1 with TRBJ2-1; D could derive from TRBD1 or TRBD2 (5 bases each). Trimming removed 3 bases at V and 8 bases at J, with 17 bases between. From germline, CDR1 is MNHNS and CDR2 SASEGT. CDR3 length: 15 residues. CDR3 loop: CASSEGVGLGDEQFF. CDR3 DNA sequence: TGTGCCAGCAGTGAGGGGGTAGGACTCGGAGATGAGCAGTTCTTC.

The DNA of the CDR3 is TGTGCCAGCAGGTTGGCGGGACCTGGAAACACCATATATTTT. The encoded protein is CASRLAGPGNTIYF. The gene calls are TRBV7-3 and TRBJ1-3; TRBD1 might be the D (5 bases). Germline CDR1 SGHTA, CDR2 FQGTGA. V was cut by 6 bases and J by 2 bases, with 11 bases left in between. The CDR3 sequence is 14 residues long.

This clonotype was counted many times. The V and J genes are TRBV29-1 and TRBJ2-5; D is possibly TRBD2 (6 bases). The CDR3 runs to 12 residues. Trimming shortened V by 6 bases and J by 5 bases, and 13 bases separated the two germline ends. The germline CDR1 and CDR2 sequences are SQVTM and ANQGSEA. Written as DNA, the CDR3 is TGCAGCGTCGGGACTTCGGGCGAGACCCAGTACTTC. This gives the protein CSVGTSGETQYF.

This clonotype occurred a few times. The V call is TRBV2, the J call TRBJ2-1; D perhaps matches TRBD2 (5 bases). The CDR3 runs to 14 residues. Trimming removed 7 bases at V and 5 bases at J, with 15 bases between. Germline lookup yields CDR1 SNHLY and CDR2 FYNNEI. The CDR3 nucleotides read TGTGCCAGCAAGGAGTCAGGAGGAGACAATGAGCAGTTCTTC. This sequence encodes CASKESGGDNEQFF.

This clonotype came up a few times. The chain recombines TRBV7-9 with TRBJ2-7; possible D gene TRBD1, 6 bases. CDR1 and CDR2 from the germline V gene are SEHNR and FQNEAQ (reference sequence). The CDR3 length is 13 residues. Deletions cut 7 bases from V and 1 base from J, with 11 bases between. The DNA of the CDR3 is TGTGCCAGCACAAAGGGGGAATCCTACGAGCAGTACTTC. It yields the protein CASTKGESYEQYF.

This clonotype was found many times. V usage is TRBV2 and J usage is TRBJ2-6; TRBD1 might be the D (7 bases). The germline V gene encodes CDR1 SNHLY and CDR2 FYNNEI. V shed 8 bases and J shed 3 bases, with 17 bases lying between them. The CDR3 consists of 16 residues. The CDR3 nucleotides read TGTGCCAGCCGCCGTCAGGGGGGCGGTGGGGCCAACGTCCTGACTTTC. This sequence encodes CASRRQGGGGANVLTF.

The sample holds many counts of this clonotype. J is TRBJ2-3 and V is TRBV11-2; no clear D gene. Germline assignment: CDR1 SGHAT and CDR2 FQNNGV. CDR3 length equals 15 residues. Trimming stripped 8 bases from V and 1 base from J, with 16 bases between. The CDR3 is CASAQAVAGTDTQYF. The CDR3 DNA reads TGTGCCAGCGCCCAGGCGGTGGCTGGCACAGATACGCAGTATTTT.

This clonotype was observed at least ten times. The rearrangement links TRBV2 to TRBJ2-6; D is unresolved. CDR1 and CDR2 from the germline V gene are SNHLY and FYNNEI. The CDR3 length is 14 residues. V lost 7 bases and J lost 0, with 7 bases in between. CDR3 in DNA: TGTGCCAGCAAAGGGAACTCTGGGGCCAACGTCCTGACTTTC. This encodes CASKGNSGANVLTF.

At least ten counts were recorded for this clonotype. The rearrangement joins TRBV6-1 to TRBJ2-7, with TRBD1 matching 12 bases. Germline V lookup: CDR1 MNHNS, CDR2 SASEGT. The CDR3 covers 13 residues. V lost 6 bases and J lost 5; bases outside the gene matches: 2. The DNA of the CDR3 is TGTGCCAGCAGAGGGACAGGGGGCGACGAGCAGTACTTC. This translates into CASRGTGGDEQYF.

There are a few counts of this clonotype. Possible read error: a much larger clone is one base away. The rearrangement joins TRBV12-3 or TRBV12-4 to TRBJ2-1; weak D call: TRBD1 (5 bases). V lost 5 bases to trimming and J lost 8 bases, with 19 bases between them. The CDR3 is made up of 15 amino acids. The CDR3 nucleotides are TGTGCCAGCAGTCCCCTCCGTAAGGGGCGTGATGAGCAGTTCTTC. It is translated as CASSPLRKGRDEQFF.

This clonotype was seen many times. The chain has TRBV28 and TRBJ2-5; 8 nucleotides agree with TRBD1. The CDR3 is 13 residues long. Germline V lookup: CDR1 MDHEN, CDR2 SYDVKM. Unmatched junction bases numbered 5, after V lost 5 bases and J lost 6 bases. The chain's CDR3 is CASSMTGAQTQYF. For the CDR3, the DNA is TGTGCCAGCAGTATGACAGGGGCGCAGACCCAGTACTTC.

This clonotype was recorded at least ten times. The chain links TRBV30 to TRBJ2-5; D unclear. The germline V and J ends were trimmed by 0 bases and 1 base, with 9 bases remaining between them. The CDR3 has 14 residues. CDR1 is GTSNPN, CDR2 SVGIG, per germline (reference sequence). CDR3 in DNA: TGTGCCTGGAGTGTATGGGCAGGCCAAGAGACCCAGTACTTC. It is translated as CAWSVWAGQETQYF.

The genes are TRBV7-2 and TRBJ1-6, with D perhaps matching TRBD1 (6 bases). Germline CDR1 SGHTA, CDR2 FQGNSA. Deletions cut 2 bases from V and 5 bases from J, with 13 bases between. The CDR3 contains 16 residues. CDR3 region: CASSLLGGLDNSPLHF. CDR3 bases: TGTGCCAGCAGCTTATTAGGGGGGCTGGATAATTCACCCCTCCACTTT.

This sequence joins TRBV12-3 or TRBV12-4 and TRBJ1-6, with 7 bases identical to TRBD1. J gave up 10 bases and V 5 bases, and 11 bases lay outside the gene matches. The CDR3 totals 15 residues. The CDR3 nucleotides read TGTGCCAGCAGTCTACAACAGGGGATGAACTCACCCCTCCACTTT. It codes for CASSLQQGMNSPLHF.

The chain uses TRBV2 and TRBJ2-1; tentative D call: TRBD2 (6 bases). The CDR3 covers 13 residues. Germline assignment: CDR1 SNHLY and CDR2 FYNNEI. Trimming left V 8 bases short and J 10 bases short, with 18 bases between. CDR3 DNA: TGTGCCAGCGGAGGGCCTTCGGGGCGCGAGCAGTTCTTC. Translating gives CASGGPSGREQFF.

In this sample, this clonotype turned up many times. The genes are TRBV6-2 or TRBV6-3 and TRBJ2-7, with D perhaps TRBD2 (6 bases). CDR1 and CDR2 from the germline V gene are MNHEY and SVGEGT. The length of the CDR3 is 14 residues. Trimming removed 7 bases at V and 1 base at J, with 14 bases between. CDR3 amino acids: CASKKGGVSYEQYF. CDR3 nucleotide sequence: TGTGCCAGCAAGAAAGGCGGGGTTTCCTACGAGCAGTACTTC.

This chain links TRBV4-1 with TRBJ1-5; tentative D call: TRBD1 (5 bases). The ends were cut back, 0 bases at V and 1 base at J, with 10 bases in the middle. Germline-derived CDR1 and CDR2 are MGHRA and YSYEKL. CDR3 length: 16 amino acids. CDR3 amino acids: CASSQDFGGSNQPQHF. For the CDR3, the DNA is TGCGCCAGCAGCCAAGATTTCGGGGGAAGCAATCAGCCCCAGCATTTT.

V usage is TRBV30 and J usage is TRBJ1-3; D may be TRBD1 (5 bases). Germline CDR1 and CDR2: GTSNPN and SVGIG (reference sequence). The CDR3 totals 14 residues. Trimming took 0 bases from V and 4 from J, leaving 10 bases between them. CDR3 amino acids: CAWSVTGDGNTIYF. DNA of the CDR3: TGTGCCTGGAGTGTAACCGGGGACGGAAACACCATATATTTT.

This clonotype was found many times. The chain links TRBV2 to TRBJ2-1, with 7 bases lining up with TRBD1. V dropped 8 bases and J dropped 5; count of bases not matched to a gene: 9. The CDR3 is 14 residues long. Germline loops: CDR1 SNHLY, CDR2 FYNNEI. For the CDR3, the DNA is TGTGCCAGCCTTACAGGGGTCCCCGACAATGAGCAGTTCTTC. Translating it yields CASLTGVPDNEQFF.

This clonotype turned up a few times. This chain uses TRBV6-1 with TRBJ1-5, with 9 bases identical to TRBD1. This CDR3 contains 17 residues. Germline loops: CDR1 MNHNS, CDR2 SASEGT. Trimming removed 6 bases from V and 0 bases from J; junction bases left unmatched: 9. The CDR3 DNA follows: TGTGCCAGCAGCCGGGACAGGGTGATGGGTAGCAATCAGCCCCAGCATTTT. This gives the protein CASSRDRVMGSNQPQHF.